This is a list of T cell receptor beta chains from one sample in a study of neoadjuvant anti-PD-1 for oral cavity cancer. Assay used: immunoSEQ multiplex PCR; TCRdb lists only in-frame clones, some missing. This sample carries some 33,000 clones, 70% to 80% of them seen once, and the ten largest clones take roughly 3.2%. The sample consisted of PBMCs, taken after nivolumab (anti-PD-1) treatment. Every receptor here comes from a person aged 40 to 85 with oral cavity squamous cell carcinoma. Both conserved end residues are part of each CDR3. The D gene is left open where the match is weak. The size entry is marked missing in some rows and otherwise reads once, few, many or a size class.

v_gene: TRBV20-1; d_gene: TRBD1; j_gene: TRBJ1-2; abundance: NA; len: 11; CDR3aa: CSARGIDGYTF; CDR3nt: TGCAGTGCCAGGGGGATTGATGGCTACACCTTC
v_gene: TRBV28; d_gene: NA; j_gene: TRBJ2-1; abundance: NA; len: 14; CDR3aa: CASSSMTRLNEQFF; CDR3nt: TGTGCCAGCAGTTCGATGACCCGCCTCAATGAGCAGTTCTTC
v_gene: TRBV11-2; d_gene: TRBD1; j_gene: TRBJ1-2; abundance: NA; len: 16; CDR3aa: CASSLVRTGGGYGYTF; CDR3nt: TGTGCCAGCAGCTTAGTTCGGACAGGGGGCGGCTATGGCTACACCTTC
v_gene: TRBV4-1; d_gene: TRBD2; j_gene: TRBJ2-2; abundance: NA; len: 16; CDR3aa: CASSHPPGGHAGELFF; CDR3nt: TGCGCCAGCAGCCACCCCCCGGGGGGGCACGCCGGGGAGCTGTTTTTT
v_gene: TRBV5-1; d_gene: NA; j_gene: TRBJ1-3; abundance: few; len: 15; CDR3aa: CASSPDASPGNTIYF; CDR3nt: TGCGCCAGCAGCCCGGACGCATCGCCTGGAAACACCATATATTTT
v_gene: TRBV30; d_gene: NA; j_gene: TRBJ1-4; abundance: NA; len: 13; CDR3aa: CAWSGTREGALFF; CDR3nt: TGTGCCTGGAGCGGCACCCGGGAGGGCGCACTGTTTTTT
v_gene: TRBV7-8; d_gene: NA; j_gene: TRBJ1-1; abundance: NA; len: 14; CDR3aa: CASSASRGSTEAFF; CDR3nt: TGTGCCAGCAGCGCTTCCAGGGGTAGCACTGAAGCTTTCTTT
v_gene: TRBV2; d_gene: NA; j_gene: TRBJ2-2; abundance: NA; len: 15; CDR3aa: CASSEELAMAGELFF; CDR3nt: TGTGCCAGCAGTGAGGAGCTAGCTATGGCCGGGGAGCTGTTTTTT
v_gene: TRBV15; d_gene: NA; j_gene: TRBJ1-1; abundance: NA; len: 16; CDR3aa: CATSSLGRTANTEAFF; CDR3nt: TGTGCCACCAGCTCCCTCGGTCGGACAGCGAACACTGAAGCTTTCTTT
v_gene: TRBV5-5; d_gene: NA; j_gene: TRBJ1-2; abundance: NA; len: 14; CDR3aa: CASSPTGQNYGYTF; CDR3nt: TGTGCCAGCAGCCCGACAGGCCAAAACTATGGCTACACCTTC
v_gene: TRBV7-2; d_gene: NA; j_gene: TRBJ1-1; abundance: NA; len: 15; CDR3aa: CASSSLDALGNEAFF; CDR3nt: TGTGCCAGCAGCTCCTTGGACGCCTTGGGAAATGAAGCTTTCTTT
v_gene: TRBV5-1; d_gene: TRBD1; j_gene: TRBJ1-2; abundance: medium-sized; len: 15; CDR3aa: CASTSGQGLVYGYTF; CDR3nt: TGCGCCAGCACTTCGGGACAGGGGCTGGTCTATGGCTACACCTTC
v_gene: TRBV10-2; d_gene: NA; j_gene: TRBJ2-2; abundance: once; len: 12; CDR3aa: CASSRGPGELFF; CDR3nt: TGCGCCAGCAGCAGGGGACCCGGGGAGCTGTTTTTT
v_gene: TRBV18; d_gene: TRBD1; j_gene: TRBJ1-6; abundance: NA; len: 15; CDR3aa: CASSPFGTGNSPLHF; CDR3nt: TGTGCCAGCTCACCATTTGGGACAGGGAATTCACCCCTCCACTTT
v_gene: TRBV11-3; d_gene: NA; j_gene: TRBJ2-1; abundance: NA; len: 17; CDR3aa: CASSLGRGAGNLDEQFF; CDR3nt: TGTGCCAGCAGCTTAGGCCGTGGGGCAGGGAACCTCGATGAGCAGTTCTTC
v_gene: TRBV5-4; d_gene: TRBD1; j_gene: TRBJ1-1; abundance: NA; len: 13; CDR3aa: CASRDRQNTEAFF; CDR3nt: TGTGCCAGCAGGGACAGGCAGAACACTGAAGCTTTCTTT
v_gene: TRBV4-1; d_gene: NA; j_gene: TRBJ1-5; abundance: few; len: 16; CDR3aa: CASSQDMGQGFQPQHF; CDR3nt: TGCGCCAGCAGCCAAGATATGGGGCAGGGTTTCCAGCCCCAGCATTTT
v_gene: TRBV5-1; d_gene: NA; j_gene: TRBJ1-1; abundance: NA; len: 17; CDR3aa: CASSLPVPGQGNTEAFF; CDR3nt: TGCGCCAGCAGCTTGCCTGTCCCCGGGCAGGGCAACACTGAAGCTTTCTTT
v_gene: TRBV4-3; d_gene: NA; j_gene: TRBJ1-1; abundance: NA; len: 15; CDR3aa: CASSPQPRGDTEAFF; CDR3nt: TGCGCCAGCAGCCCTCAACCCAGGGGAGACACTGAAGCTTTCTTT
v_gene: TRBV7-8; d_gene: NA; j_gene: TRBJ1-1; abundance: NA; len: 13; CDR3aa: CASSLAPNTEAFF; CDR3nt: TGTGCCAGCAGCTTAGCCCCGAACACTGAAGCTTTCTTT
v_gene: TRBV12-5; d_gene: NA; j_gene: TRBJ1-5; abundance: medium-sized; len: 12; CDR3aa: CASGLPNQPQHF; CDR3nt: TGTGCTAGTGGTCTACCCAATCAGCCCCAGCATTTT
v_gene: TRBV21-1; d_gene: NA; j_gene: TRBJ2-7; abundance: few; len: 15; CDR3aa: CASSKEQGARYEQYF; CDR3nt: TGTGCCAGCAGCAAAGAACAGGGGGCTCGTTACGAGCAGTACTTC
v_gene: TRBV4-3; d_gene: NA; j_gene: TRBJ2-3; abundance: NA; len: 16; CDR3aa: CASSQVSQSSTDTQYF; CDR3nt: TGCGCCAGCAGCCAAGTATCCCAGAGTAGCACAGATACGCAGTATTTT
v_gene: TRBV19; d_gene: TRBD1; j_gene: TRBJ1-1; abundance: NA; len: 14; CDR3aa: CASKRQGGNTEAFF; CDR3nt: TGTGCCAGTAAGAGACAGGGGGGGAACACTGAAGCTTTCTTT
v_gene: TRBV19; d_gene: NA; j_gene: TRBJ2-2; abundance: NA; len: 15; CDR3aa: CASSIRTGTNGELFF; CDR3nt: TGTGCCAGTAGTATCCGTACAGGGACGAACGGGGAGCTGTTTTTT
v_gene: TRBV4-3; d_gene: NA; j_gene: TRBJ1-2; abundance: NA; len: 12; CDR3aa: CASSQERDGYTF; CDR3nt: TGCGCCAGCAGCCAAGAGCGGGATGGCTACACCTTC
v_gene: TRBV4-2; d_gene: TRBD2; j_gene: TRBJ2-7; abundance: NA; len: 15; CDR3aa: CASSSGLAGPYEQYF; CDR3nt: TGTGCCAGCAGCTCCGGACTAGCGGGACCGTACGAGCAGTACTTC
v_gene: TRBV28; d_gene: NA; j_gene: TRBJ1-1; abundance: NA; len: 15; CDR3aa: CASSASRGVNTEAFF; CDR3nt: TGTGCCAGCTCCGCTTCCAGGGGCGTGAACACTGAAGCTTTCTTT
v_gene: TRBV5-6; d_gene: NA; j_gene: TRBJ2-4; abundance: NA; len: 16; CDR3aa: CASSWLWAEAKNIQYF; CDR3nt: TGTGCCAGCAGCTGGTTGTGGGCCGAAGCCAAAAACATTCAGTACTTC
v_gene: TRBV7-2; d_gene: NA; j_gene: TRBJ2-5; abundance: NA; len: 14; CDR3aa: CASSSTGFQETQYF; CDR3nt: TGTGCCAGCAGCTCGACAGGCTTCCAAGAGACCCAGTACTTC
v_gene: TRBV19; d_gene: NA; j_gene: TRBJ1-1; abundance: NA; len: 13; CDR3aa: CASRGPRETEAFF; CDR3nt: TGTGCCAGTAGGGGCCCTAGAGAGACTGAAGCTTTCTTT
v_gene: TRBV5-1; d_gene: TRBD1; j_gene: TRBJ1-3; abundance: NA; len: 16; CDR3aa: CASSLQGQGRGNTIYF; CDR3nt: TGCGCCAGCAGCTTGCAGGGACAGGGAAGAGGGAACACCATATATTTT
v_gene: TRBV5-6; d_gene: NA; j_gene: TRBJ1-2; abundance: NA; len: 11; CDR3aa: CASSLLGGYTF; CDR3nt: TGTGCCAGCAGCTTGTTGGGTGGCTACACCTTC
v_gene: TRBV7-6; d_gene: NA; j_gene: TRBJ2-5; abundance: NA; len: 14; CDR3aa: CASSFGGAGETQYF; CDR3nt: TGTGCCAGCAGCTTTGGAGGGGCCGGAGAGACCCAGTACTTC
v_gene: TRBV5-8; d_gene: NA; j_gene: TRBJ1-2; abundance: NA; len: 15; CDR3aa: CASSIADRRGDGYTF; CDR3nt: TGTGCCAGCAGCATAGCAGACAGGCGGGGGGATGGCTACACCTTC
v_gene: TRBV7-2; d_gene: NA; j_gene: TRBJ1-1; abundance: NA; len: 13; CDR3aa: CASTNYRNTEAFF; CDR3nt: TGTGCCAGCACCAATTACAGGAACACTGAAGCTTTCTTT
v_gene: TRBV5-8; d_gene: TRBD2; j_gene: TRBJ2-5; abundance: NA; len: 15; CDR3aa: CASSLSGGAGETQYF; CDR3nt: TGTGCCAGCAGCTTGAGCGGGGGGGCAGGGGAGACCCAGTACTTC
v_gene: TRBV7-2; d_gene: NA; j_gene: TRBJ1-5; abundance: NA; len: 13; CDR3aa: CASSLDRSQPQHF; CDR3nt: TGTGCCAGCAGCTTAGACCGGTCTCAGCCCCAGCATTTT
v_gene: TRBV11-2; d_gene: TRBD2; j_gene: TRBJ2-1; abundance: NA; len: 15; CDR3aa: CASSRNSGGAGEQFF; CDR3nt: TGTGCCAGCAGCCGAAATAGCGGGGGGGCCGGCGAGCAGTTCTTC
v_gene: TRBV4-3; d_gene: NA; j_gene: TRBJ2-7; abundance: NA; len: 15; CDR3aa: CASSQDRVRTSEQYF; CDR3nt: TGCGCCAGCAGCCAAGATAGGGTCCGGACCTCCGAGCAGTACTTC
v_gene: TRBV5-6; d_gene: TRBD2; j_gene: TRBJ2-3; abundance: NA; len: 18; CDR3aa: CASSPPRGGESSTDTQYF; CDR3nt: TGTGCCAGCAGCCCCCCCCGTGGGGGGGAATCTAGCACAGATACGCAGTATTTT
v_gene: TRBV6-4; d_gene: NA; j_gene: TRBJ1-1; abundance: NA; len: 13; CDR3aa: CASKDNLNTEAFF; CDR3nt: TGTGCCAGCAAGGACAACTTGAACACTGAAGCTTTCTTT
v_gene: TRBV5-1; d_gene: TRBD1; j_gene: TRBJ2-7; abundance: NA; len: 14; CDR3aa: CASSFGTGDSEQYF; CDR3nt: TGCGCCAGCAGCTTCGGGACAGGGGATAGCGAGCAGTACTTC
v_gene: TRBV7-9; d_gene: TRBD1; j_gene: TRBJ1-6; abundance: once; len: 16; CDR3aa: CASSTRTGGAESPLHF; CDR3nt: TGTGCCAGCAGCACCCGGACAGGGGGCGCGGAATCACCCCTCCACTTT
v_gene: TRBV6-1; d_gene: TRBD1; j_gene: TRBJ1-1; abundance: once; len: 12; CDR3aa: CASSEWTGGAFF; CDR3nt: TGTGCCAGCAGTGAATGGACAGGGGGTGCTTTCTTT
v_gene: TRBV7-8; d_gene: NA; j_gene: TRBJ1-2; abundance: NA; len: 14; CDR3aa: CASSLGDIYYGYTF; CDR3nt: TGTGCCAGCAGCTTAGGCGACATATACTATGGCTACACCTTC
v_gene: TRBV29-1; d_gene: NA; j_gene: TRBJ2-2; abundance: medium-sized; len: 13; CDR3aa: CTVSRAGTGELFF; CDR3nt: TGCACCGTCTCGAGGGCCGGCACCGGGGAGCTGTTTTTT
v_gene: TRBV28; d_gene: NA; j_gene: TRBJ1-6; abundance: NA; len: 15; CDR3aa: CASSFRSPPNSPLHF; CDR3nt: TGTGCCAGCAGTTTTCGGTCACCACCCAATTCACCCCTCCACTTT
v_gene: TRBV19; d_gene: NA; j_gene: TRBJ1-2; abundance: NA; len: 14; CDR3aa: CASRTQLSNYGYTF; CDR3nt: TGTGCCAGTAGGACCCAGTTATCAAACTATGGCTACACCTTC
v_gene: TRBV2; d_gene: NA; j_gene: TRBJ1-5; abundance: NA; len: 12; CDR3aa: CASSEGGSAQHF; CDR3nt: TGTGCCAGCAGTGAAGGAGGGTCGGCCCAGCATTTT
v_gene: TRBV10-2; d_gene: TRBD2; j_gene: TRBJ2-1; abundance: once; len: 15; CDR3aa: CASSDGLAGSGEQFF; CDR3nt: TGCGCCAGCAGTGACGGGCTAGCGGGGTCGGGGGAGCAGTTCTTC
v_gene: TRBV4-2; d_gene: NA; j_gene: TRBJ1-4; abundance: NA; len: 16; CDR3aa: CASSQGGNGGHEKLFF; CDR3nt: TGTGCCAGCAGCCAGGGGGGAAACGGGGGCCATGAAAAACTGTTTTTT
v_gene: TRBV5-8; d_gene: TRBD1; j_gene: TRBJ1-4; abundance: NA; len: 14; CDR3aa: CASSLRTGGKKLFF; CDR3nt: TGTGCCAGCAGCCTGCGGACAGGGGGGAAAAAACTGTTTTTT
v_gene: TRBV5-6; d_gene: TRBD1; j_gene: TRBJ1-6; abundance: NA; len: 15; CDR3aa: CASSLGQGSNSPLHF; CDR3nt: TGTGCCAGCAGCTTGGGACAGGGCTCTAATTCACCCCTCCACTTT
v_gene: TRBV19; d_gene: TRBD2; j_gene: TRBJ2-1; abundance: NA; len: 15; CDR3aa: CASSIGTSPYNEQFF; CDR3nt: TGTGCCAGTAGTATCGGGACTAGCCCTTACAATGAGCAGTTCTTC
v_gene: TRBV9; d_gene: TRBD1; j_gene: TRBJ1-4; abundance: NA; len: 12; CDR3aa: CASSRDRFKLFF; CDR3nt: TGTGCCAGCAGCCGGGACAGGTTTAAACTGTTTTTT
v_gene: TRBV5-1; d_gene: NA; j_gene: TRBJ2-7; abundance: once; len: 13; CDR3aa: CASSLQGSYEQYF; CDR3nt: TGCGCCAGCAGCCTACAGGGATCCTACGAGCAGTACTTC
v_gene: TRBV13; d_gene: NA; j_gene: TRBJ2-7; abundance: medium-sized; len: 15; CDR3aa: CASSLGPGQSGEQYF; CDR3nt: TGTGCCAGCAGCTTAGGCCCCGGGCAGTCGGGGGAGCAGTACTTC
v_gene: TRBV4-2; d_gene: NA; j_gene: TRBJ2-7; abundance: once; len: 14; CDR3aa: CASSQDRADYEQYF; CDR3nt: TGTGCCAGCAGCCAAGATCGGGCAGACTACGAGCAGTACTTC
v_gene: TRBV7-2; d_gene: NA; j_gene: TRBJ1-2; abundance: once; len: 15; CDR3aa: CASSLDDSTSHGYTF; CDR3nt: TGTGCCAGCAGCTTAGACGACAGCACTAGCCATGGCTACACCTTC